This entry lists 17 T cell receptor beta chains sequenced from one sample in a study of early T cells in non-severe SARS-CoV-2 infection (dated by TCRdb to 2020 to 2022). The method behind the library was 5' RACE. Sequencing was performed on a NextSeq 500. TCRdb passed the public sequencing reads through fastp at Q25 and MiXCR, retaining productive beta sequences. A single entry per CDR3 protein holds the most common genes and DNA from its merged rows. This sample gives 75,000 to 80,000 distinct CDR3 sequences in total; around 9.9% of them show up just once. The leading ten clones occupy more than 4.5% of the sample. The material sequenced was whole blood. Source of these receptors: an adult who was a healthcare worker with PCR-confirmed SARS-CoV-2 infection or an uninfected control (not recorded which).

The chain combines TRBV5-1 with TRBJ1-6; D possibly corresponds to TRBD1 (5 bases). V dropped 0 bases and J dropped 4 bases, with 11 bases sitting between them. The germline gives CDR1 SGHRS, CDR2 YFSETQ. The CDR3 sequence is 16 residues long. CDR3 DNA sequence: TGCGCCAGCAGCTTGGCGGGGACGGATTATAATTCACCCCTCCACTTT. Its protein product is CASSLAGTDYNSPLHF.

The chain links TRBV10-3 to TRBJ1-5, with D possibly TRBD1 on 6 matching bases. Trimming pared 4 bases from V and 7 bases from J, leaving 11 bases between. Germline CDR1 ENHRY, CDR2 SYGVKD. The CDR3 has 13 residues. As DNA, the CDR3 is TGTGCCATCAGTGGACAGGCCGACCAGCCCCAGCATTTT. Translating gives CAISGQADQPQHF.

This clonotype came up many times. This chain joins TRBV6-2 or TRBV6-3 and TRBJ2-3; D possibly corresponds to TRBD2 (6 bases). The V gene's germline CDR1 is MNHEY and CDR2 SVGEGT. This CDR3 contains 14 residues. Trimming shortened V by 6 bases and J by 7 bases, and 17 bases separated the two germline ends. CDR3 amino acids: CASSTGLLLNTQYF. The CDR3 bases are TGTGCCAGCAGCACGGGACTCCTTTTAAATACGCAGTATTTT.

Many counts were recorded for this clonotype. The chain couples TRBV7-2 to TRBJ1-6, with D maybe TRBD1 (5 bases). This CDR3 region has 14 residues. Germline values: CDR1 SGHTA, CDR2 FQGNSA. V shed 3 bases and J shed 9 bases, with 12 bases lying between them. In DNA form, the CDR3 reads TGTGCCAGCAGCTTTAGCAGGGACTTTTCACCCCTCCACTTT. Protein product: CASSFSRDFSPLHF.

This clonotype was recorded many times. The V and J genes are TRBV2 and TRBJ2-2, with D unresolved. In germline, CDR1 is SNHLY, CDR2 FYNNEI. The CDR3 is 16 amino acids. Trimming removed 4 bases at V and 4 bases at J, with 16 bases between. In nucleotides, the CDR3 is TGTGCCAGCAGTGCTGTCCCCGCGGCGGCCACCGGGGAGCTGTTTTTT. Encoded protein: CASSAVPAAATGELFF.

The chain carries TRBV28 and TRBJ1-2; tentatively, D is TRBD1 (5 bases). The V end was cut by 5 bases, the J end by 3 bases, with 10 bases between. Per the germline V gene, CDR1 is MDHEN and CDR2 is SYDVKM. The length of the CDR3 is 13 residues. The CDR3 here is CASSPGTDYGYTF. DNA of the CDR3: TGTGCCAGCAGTCCCGGGACCGACTATGGCTACACCTTC.

In this sample, this clonotype turned up many times. The chain links TRBV5-5 to TRBJ2-5, with TRBD2 matching over 14 bases. With V trimmed by 4 bases and J by 4 bases, 6 bases remained unmatched. The germline gives CDR1 SGHKS, CDR2 YYEKEE (reference sequence). CDR3 length: 16 amino acids. CDR3: CASSRGLAGVRETQYF. CDR3 DNA: TGTGCCAGCAGCAGGGGACTAGCGGGAGTCAGAGAGACCCAGTACTTC.

This clonotype was counted many times. The chain uses TRBV7-2 and TRBJ2-7; 8 bases are shared with TRBD2. The CDR3 is made up of 16 amino acids. Germline V gene data show CDR1 as SGHTA and CDR2 as FQGNSA. V lost 3 bases and J lost 3; bases outside the gene matches: 10. The CDR3 bases are TGTGCCAGCAGCTTTAACGCCGGGACTAGAGGCTACGAGCAGTACTTC. As protein: CASSFNAGTRGYEQYF.

J is TRBJ2-7 and V is TRBV11-1; 9 bases are shared with TRBD1. The germline CDR1 and CDR2 sequences are SGHAT and FQDESV (reference sequence). This CDR3 has 17 residues. The ends lost 8 bases at V and 6 bases at J; junction bases unmatched: 20. CDR3 in DNA: TGTGCCAGCGGGAGACAGGGGGGCCCGCCGTTTTTTTGCGAGCAGTACTTC. Translated: CASGRQGGPPFFCEQYF.

The rearrangement uses TRBV10-3 and TRBJ2-7; TRBD1 aligns across 7 bases. The J segment lost 2 bases and the V segment lost 7 bases, leaving 8 bases of the junction unmatched. The CDR3 covers 14 residues. Germline CDR1 reads ENHRY; CDR2 reads SYGVKD. CDR3 bases: TGTGCCATCAATAACAGGGGACCTACCTACGAGCAGTACTTC. Translated: CAINNRGPTYEQYF.

This clonotype was recorded at least ten times. The genes are TRBV2 and TRBJ2-5; D gene ambiguous. The CDR3 is 11 amino acids. CDR1 is SNHLY and CDR2 is FYNNEI in the germline V gene. Trimming removed 7 bases from V and 5 bases from J, with 8 bases in between. In DNA, the CDR3 is TGTGCCAGCACTCCTGCGGAGACCCAGTACTTC. Protein: CASTPAETQYF.

In this sample, this clonotype turned up many times. The CDR3 protein is CASKMTGPLWFF. CDR3 nucleotides: TGTGCCAGCAAGATGACGGGGCCTCTGTGGTTCTTC. The chain links TRBV2 to TRBJ2-1; possibly TRBD1 or TRBD2 for D (5 bases each). This CDR3 comprises 12 residues. Trimming pared 7 bases from V and 15 bases from J, leaving 19 bases between. Germline V gene lookup returns CDR1 SNHLY and CDR2 FYNNEI.

This clonotype was seen more than once but under ten times. This sequence joins TRBV19 and TRBJ2-3; D is uncertain. The CDR3 extends over 13 amino acids. The germline gives CDR1 LNHDA, CDR2 SQIVND (reference sequence). The germline V and J ends were trimmed by 3 bases and 5 bases, with 9 bases remaining between them. The CDR3 nucleotides are TGTGCCAGTAGTATTGATTGGGGAGATACGCAGTATTTT. Amino acid sequence: CASSIDWGDTQYF.

At least ten counts were recorded for this clonotype. V and J are TRBV10-3 and TRBJ1-5; no definite D call. Per the germline V gene, CDR1 is ENHRY and CDR2 is SYGVKD. With 0 bases removed from V and 9 bases from J, the gap between germline ends came to 9 bases. CDR3 length: 13 residues. CDR3 residues: CAISESNGGPQHF. CDR3 sequence (DNA): TGTGCCATCAGTGAGTCGAATGGAGGGCCCCAGCATTTT.

This clonotype was found many times. The chain recombines TRBV4-1 with TRBJ2-2; D remains ambiguous. V lost 4 bases and J 4 bases, leaving 4 bases between the germline ends. Germline V gene sequence: CDR1 MGHRA, CDR2 YSYEKL. The CDR3 is made up of 12 amino acids. The CDR3 DNA follows: TGCGCCAGCAGCCGAAGCACCGGGGAGCTGTTTTTT. Protein product: CASSRSTGELFF.

This clonotype appeared a few times. A junction end diverges from the germline sequence, so it may reflect a read error. The V and J genes are TRBV15 and TRBJ1-1; weak D call: TRBD1 (5 bases). The CDR3 covers 15 residues. Germline CDR1 is LNHNV and CDR2 is YYDKDF (reference sequence). The CDR3 sequence is CATSGVWTRNTEAFF. The CDR3 DNA reads TGTGCCACCAGCGGGGTGTGGACAAGAAACACTGAAGCCTTCTTT.

The chain joins TRBV5-4 to TRBJ2-7, with 9 bases identical to TRBD2. This CDR3 has 14 residues. The trim removed 0 bases at V and 6 bases at J, leaving 4 bases unmatched. The V gene's germline CDR1 is SGHNT and CDR2 YYREEE (reference sequence). This CDR3 reads CASSLGGTSREQYF. The CDR3 DNA is TGTGCCAGCAGCTTGGGGGGGACTAGCCGCGAGCAGTACTTC. Full variable domain (remainder filled in from reference TRBV5-4 and TRBJ2-7): ETGVTQSPTHLIKTRGQQVTLRCSSQSGHNTVSWYQQALGQGPQFIFQYYREEENGRGNFPPRFSGLQFPNYSSELNVNALELDDSALYLCASSLGGTSREQYFGPGTRLTVT.